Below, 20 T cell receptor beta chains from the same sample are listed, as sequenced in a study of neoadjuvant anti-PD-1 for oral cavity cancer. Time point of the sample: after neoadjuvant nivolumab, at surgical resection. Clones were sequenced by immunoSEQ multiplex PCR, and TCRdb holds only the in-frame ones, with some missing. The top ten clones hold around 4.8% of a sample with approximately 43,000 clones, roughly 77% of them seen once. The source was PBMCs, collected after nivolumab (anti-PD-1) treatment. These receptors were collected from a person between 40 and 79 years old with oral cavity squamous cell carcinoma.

The CDR3 DNA reads as TGTGCCAGCAGCTTAATGAGCTCTGGGGCCAACGTCCTGACTTTC. Amino acid sequence: CASSLMSSGANVLTF. V usage is TRBV7-2 and J usage is TRBJ2-6; D not certain. From germline, CDR1 is SGHTA and CDR2 FQGNSA. Trimming cost V 2 bases and J 0 bases, with 5 bases left between them. The CDR3 extends over 15 amino acids. Filled out from reference TRBV7-2 and TRBJ2-6, the complete variable domain reads GAGVSQSPSNKVTEKGKDVELRCDPISGHTALYWYRQSLGQGLEFLIYFQGNSAPDKSGLPSDRFSAERTGGSVSTLTIQRTQQEDSAVYLCASSLMSSGANVLTFGAGSRLTVL.

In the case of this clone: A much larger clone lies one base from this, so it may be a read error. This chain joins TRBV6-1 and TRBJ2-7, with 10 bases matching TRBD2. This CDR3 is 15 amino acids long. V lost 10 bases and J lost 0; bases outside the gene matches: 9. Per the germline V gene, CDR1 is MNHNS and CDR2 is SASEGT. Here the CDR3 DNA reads TGTGCCACCTCGCCGGCTAGCGGGAGCTCCTACGAGCAGTACTTC. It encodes CATSPASGSSYEQYF.

The CDR3 DNA reads as TGTGCCAGCAGTTCTTTTCCCTCCGATACGCAGTATTTT. Translation gives CASSSFPSDTQYF. V and J are TRBV27 and TRBJ2-3; D is undetermined. This CDR3 region has 13 residues. Germline CDR1 and CDR2: MNHEY and SMNVEV (reference sequence). The germline V and J ends were trimmed by 4 bases and 6 bases, with 11 bases remaining between them.

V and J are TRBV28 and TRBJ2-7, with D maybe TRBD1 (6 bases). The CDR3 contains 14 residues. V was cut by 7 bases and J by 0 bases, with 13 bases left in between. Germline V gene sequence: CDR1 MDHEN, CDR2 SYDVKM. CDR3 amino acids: CASIPGDTSYEQYF. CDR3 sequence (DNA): TGTGCCAGCATCCCTGGGGACACCTCCTACGAGCAGTACTTC.

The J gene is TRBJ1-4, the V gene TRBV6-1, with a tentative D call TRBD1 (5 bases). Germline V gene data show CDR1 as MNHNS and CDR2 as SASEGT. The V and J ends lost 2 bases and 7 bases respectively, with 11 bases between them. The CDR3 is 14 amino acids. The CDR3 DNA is TGTGCCAGCAGTGAATATAGAGGGACTGAAAAACTGTTTTTT. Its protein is CASSEYRGTEKLFF.

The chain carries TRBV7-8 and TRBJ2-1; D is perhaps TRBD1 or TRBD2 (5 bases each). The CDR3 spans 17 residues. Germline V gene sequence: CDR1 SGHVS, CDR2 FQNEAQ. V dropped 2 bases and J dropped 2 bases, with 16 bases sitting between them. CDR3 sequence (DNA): TGTGCCAGCAGCTTACTAGCAGCAGGGCGACCCTACAATGAGCAGTTCTTC. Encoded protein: CASSLLAAGRPYNEQFF.

CDR3 coding DNA: TGTGCCAGCAGCGCCAGGGGGGGCTATGGCTACACCTTC. Encoded protein: CASSARGGYGYTF. V is TRBV6-5 and J is TRBJ1-2; 7 positions match TRBD1. Germline V gives CDR1 MNHEY, CDR2 SVGAGI. The CDR3 extends over 13 amino acids. V lost 6 bases and J lost 4; bases outside the gene matches: 5.

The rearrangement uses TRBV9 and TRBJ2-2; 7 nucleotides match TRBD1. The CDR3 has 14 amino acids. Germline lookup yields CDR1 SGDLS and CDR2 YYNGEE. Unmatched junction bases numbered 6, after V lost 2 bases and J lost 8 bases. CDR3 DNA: TGTGCCAGCAGCGTCAGACAGGGTGGGGGGGAGCTGTTTTTT. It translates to CASSVRQGGGELFF.

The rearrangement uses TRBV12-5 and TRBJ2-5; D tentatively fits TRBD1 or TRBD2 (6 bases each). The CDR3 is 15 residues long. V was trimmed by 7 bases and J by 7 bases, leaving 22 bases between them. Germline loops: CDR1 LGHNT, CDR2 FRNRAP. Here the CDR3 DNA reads TGTGCTAGTGCCTCTTCGGGGGCGAGGTCTCGGACCCAGTACTTC. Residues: CASASSGARSRTQYF.

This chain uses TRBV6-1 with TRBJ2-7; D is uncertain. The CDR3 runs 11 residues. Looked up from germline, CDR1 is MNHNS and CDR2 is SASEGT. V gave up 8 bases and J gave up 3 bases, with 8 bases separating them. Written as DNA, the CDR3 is TGTGCCAGCGGCGCGAGCTACGAGCAGTACTTC. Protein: CASGASYEQYF.

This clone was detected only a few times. The CDR3 loop reads CASSLALGSPYNEQFF. CDR3 coding DNA: TGTGCCAGCAGCTTAGCTCTAGGATCGCCCTACAATGAGCAGTTCTTC. This rearrangement joins TRBV7-7 to TRBJ2-1; D call uncertain. V lost 0 bases to trimming and J lost 2 bases, with 11 bases between them. The CDR3 sequence is 16 residues long. The germline V gene has CDR1 SSHAT and CDR2 FNYEAQ (reference sequence).

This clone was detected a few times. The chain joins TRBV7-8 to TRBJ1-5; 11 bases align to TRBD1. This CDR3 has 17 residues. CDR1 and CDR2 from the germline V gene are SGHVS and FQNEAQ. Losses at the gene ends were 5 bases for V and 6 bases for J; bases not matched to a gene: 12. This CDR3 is CASSPRTGGAGGQPQHF. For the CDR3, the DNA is TGTGCCAGCAGCCCCAGGACAGGGGGCGCGGGAGGTCAGCCCCAGCATTTT.

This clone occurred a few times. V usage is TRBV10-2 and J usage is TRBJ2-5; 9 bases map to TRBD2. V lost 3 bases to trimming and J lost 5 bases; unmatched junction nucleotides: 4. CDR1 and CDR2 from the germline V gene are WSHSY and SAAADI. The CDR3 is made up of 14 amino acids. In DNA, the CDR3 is TGCGCCAGCAGTGACGGCGGGGGGGTGGAGACCCAGTACTTC. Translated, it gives CASSDGGGVETQYF.

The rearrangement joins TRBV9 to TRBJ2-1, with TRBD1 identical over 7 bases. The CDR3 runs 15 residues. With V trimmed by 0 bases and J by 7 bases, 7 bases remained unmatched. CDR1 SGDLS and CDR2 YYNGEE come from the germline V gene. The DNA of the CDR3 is TGTGCCAGCAGCGTAGCGGGACAGAAGGGGAATGAGCAGTTCTTC. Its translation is CASSVAGQKGNEQFF.

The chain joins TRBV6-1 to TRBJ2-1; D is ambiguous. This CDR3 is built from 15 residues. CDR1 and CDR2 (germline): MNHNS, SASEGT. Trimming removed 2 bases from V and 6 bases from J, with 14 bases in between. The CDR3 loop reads CASSEWVGSGNEQFF. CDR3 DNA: TGTGCCAGCAGTGAATGGGTAGGATCCGGCAATGAGCAGTTCTTC.

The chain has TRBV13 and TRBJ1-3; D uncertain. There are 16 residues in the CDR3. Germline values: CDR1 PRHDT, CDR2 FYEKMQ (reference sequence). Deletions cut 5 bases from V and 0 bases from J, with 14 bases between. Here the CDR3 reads CASSLLSSPSGNTIYF. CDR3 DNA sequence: TGTGCCAGCAGCCTTCTCAGTTCCCCCTCTGGAAACACCATATATTTT.

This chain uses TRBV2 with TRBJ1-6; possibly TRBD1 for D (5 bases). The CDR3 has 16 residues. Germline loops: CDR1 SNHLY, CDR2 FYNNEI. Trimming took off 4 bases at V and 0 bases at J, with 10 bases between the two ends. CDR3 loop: CASSVRQSSYNSPLHF. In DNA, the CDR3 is TGTGCCAGCAGTGTCAGACAGAGCTCCTATAATTCACCCCTCCACTTT.

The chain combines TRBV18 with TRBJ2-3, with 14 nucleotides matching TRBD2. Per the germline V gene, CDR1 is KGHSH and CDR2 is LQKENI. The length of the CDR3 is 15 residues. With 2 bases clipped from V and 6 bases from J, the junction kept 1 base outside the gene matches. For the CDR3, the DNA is TGTGCCAGCTCACCAGGACTAGCGGGGGGTGATACGCAGTATTTT. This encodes CASSPGLAGGDTQYF.

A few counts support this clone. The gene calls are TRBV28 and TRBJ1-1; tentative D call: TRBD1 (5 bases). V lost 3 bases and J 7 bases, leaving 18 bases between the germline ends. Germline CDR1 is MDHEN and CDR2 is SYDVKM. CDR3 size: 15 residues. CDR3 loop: CASSFLYGSRGEAFF. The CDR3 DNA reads TGTGCCAGCAGTTTCCTATACGGGAGTAGGGGTGAAGCTTTCTTT.

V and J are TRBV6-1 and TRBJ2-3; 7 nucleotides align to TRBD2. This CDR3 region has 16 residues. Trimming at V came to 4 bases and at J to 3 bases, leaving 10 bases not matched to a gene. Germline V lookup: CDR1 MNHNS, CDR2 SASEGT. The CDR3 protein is CASSVSSGAATDTQYF. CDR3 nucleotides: TGTGCCAGCAGTGTGTCTAGCGGAGCAGCGACAGATACGCAGTATTTT.